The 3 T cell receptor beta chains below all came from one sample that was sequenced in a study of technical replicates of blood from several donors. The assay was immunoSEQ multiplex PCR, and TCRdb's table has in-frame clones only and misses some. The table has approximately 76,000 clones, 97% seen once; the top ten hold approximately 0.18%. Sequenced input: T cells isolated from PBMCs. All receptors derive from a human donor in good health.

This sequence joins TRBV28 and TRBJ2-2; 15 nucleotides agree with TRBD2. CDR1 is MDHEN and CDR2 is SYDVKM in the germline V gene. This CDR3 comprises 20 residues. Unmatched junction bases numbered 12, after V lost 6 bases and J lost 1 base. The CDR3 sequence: CASRWRTSGRVVRNTGELFF. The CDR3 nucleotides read TGTGCCAGCAGGTGGCGGACTAGCGGGAGGGTAGTGCGGAACACCGGGGAGCTGTTTTTT.

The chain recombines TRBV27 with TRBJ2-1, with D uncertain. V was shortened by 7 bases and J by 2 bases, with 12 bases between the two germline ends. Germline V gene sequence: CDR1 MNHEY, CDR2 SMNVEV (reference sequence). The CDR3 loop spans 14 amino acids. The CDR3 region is CASNLSETYNEQFF. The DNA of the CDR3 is TGTGCCAGCAACTTAAGCGAGACCTACAATGAGCAGTTCTTC.

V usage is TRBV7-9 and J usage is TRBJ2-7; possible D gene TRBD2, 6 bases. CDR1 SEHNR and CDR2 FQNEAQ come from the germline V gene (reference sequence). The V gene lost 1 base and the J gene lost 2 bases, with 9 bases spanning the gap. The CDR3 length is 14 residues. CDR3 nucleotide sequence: TGTGCCAGCAGCTTAGTAGCGGAAACCTACGAGCAGTACTTC. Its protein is CASSLVAETYEQYF. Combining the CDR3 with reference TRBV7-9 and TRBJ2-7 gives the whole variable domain DTGVSQNPRHKITKRGQNVTFRCDPISEHNRLYWYRQTLGQGPEFLTYFQNEAQLEKSRLLSDRFSAERPKGSFSTLEIQRTEQGDSAMYLCASSLVAETYEQYFGPGTRLTVT.